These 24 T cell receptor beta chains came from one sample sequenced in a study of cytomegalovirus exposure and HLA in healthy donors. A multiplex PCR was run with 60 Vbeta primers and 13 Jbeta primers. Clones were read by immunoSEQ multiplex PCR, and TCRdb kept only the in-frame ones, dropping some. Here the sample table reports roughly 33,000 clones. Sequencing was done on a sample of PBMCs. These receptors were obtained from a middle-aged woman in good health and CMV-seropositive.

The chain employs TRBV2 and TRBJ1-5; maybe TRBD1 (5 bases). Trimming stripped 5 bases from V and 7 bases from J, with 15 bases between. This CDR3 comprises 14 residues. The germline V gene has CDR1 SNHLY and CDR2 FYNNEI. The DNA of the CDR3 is TGTGCCAGCAGTTTCCCAGCGCGGGGGCAGCCCCAGCATTTT. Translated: CASSFPARGQPQHF. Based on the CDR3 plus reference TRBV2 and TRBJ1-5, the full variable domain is EPEVTQTPSHQVTQMGQEVILRCVPISNHLYFYWYRQILGQKVEFLVSFYNNEISEKSEIFDDQFSVERPDGSNFTLKIRSTKLEDSAMYFCASSFPARGQPQHFGDGTRLSIL.

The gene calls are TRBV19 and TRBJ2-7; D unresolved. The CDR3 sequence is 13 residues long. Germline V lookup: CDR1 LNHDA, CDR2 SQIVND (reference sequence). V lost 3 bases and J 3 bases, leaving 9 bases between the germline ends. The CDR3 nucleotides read TGTGCCAGTAGTATCGGTTCCGACTACGAGCAGTACTTC. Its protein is CASSIGSDYEQYF.

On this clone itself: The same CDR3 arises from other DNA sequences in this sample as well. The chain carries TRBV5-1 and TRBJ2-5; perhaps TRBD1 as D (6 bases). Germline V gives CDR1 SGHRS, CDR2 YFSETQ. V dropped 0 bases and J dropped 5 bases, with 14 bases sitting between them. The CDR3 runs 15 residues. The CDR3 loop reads CASSLGSGDGETQYF. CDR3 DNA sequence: TGCGCCAGCAGCTTGGGGTCAGGGGATGGGGAGACCCAGTACTTC.

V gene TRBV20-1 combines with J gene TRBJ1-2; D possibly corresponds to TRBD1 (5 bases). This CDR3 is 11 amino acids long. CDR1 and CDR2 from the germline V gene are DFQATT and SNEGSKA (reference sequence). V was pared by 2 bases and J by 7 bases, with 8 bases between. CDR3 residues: CSARWGLGYTF. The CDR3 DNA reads TGCAGTGCTAGATGGGGACTTGGCTACACCTTC.

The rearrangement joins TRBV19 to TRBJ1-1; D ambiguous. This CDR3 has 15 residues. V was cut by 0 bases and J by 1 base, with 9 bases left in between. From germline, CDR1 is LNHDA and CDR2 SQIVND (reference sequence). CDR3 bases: TGTGCCAGTAGTATAGATCTAGCCAGGAACACTGAAGCTTTCTTT. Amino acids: CASSIDLARNTEAFF.

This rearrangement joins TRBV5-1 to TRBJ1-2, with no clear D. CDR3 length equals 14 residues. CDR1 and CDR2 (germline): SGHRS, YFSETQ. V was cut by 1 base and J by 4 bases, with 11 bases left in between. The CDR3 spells CASSLSLRVYGYTF. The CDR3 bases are TGCGCCAGCAGCTTGAGTTTGAGGGTCTATGGCTACACCTTC.

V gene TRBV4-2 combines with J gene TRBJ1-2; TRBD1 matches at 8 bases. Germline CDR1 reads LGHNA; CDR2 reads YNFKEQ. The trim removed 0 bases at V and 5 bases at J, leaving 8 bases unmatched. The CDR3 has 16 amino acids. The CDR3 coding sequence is TGTGCCAGCAGCCAAGATTTCCCCAGGGGGCTGTATGGCTACACCTTC. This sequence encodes CASSQDFPRGLYGYTF.

CDR3 region: CASSFFLAGRQSYEQYF. CDR3 DNA: TGTGCCAGCAGCTTCTTCCTAGCGGGGCGACAATCCTACGAGCAGTACTTC. The chain uses TRBV7-6 and TRBJ2-7; 9 bases fit TRBD2. Germline CDR1 reads SGHVS; CDR2 reads FNYEAQ. V lost 3 bases and J lost 1; bases outside the gene matches: 10. The CDR3 contains 17 residues.

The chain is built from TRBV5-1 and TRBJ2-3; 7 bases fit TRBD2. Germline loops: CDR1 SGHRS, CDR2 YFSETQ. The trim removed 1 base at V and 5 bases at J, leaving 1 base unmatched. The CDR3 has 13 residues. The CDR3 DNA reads TGCGCCAGCAGCTTGATAGCGGGAGATACGCAGTATTTT. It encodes CASSLIAGDTQYF.

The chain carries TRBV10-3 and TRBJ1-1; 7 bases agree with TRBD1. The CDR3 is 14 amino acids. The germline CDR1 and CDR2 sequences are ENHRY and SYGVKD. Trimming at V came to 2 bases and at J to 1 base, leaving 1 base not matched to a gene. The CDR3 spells CAISEPGGNTEAFF. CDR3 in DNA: TGTGCCATCAGTGAGCCAGGGGGGAACACTGAAGCTTTCTTT.

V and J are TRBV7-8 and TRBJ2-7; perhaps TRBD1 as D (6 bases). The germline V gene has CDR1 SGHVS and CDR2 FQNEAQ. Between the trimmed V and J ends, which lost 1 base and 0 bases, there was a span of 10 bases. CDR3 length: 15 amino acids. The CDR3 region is CASSLGVDSSYEQYF. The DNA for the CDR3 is TGTGCCAGCAGCTTAGGTGTGGACAGCTCCTACGAGCAGTACTTC.

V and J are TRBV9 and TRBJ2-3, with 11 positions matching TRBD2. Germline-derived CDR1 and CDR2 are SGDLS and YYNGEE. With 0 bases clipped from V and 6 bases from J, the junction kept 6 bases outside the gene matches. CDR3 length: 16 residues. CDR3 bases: TGTGCCAGCAGCGTAGCCCGGACTAGCGGGCGGGATACGCAGTATTTT. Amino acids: CASSVARTSGRDTQYF.

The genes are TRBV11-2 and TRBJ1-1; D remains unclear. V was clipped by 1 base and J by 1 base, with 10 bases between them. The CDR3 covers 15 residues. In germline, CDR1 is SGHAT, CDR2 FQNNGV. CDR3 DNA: TGTGCCAGCAGCTTAGGTCCGAGAGGGAACACTGAAGCTTTCTTT. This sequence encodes CASSLGPRGNTEAFF. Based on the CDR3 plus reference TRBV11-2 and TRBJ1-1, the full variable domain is EAGVAQSPRYKIIEKRQSVAFWCNPISGHATLYWYQQILGQGPKLLIQFQNNGVVDDSQLPKDRFSAERLKGVDSTLKIQPAKLEDSAVYLCASSLGPRGNTEAFFGQGTRLTVV.

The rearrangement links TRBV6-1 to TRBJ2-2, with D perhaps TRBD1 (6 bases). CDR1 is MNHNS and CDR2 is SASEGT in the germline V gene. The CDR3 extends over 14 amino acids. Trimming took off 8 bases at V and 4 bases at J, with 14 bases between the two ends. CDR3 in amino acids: CASLDTGSTGELFF. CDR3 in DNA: TGTGCCAGCCTCGATACAGGGTCCACCGGGGAGCTGTTTTTT.

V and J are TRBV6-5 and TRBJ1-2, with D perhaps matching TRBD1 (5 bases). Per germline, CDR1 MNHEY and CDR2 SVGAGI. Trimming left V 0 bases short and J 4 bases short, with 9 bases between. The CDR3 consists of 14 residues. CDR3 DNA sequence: TGTGCCAGCAGTTACTCTCCGGACACCTATGGCTACACCTTC. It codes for CASSYSPDTYGYTF.

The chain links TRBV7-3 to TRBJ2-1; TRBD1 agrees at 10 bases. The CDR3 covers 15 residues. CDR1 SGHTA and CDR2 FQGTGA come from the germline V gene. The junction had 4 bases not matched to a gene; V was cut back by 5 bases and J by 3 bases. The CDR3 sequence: CASSPGTGVYNEQFF. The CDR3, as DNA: TGTGCCAGCAGCCCCGGGACAGGGGTCTACAATGAGCAGTTCTTC.

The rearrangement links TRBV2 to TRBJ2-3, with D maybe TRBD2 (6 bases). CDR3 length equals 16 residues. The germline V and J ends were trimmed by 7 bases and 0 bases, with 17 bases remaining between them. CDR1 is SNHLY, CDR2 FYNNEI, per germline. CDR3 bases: TGTGCCAGCATGGCTAGCGCCATTCTTAGCACAGATACGCAGTATTTT. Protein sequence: CASMASAILSTDTQYF. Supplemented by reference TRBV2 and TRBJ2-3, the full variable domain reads EPEVTQTPSHQVTQMGQEVILRCVPISNHLYFYWYRQILGQKVEFLVSFYNNEISEKSEIFDDQFSVERPDGSNFTLKIRSTKLEDSAMYFCASMASAILSTDTQYFGPGTRLTVL.

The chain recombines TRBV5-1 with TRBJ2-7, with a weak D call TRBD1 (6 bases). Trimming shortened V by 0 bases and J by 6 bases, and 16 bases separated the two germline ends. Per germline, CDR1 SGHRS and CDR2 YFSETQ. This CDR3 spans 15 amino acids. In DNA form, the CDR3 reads TGCGCCAGCAGCTTGGACATCAATACAGGGAGCGAGCAGTACTTC. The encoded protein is CASSLDINTGSEQYF.

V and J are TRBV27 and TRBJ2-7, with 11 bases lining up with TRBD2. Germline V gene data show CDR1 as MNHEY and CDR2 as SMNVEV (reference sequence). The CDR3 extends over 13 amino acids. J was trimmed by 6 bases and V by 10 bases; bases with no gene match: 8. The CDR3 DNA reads TGTGCCACCAGACTAGCGGGAAGGCCCGAGCAGTACTTC. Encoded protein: CATRLAGRPEQYF.

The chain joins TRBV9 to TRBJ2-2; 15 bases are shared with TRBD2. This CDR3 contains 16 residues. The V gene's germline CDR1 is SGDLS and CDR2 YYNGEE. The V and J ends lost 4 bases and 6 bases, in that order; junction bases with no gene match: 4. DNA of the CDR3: TGTGCCAGCAGCCCCCGGACTAGCGGGAGGGCCGGGGAGCTGTTTTTT. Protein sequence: CASSPRTSGRAGELFF. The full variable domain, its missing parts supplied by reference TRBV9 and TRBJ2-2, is DSGVTQTPKHLITATGQRVTLRCSPRSGDLSVYWYQQSLDQGLQFLIQYYNGEERAKGNILERFSAQQFPDLHSELNLSSLELGDSALYFCASSPRTSGRAGELFFGEGSRLTVL.

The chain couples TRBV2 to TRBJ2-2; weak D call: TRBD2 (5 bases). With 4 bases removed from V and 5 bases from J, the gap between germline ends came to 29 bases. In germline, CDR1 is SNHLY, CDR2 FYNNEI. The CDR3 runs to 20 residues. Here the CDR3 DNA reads TGTGCCAGCAGTGGAAGAGGGTACGATCAGTGGGGATTTGGTACCGGGGAGCTGTTTTTT. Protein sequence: CASSGRGYDQWGFGTGELFF. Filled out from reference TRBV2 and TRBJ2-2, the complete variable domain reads EPEVTQTPSHQVTQMGQEVILRCVPISNHLYFYWYRQILGQKVEFLVSFYNNEISEKSEIFDDQFSVERPDGSNFTLKIRSTKLEDSAMYFCASSGRGYDQWGFGTGELFFGEGSRLTVL.

Here the CDR3 reads CASSRPSAGANEQYF. As DNA, the CDR3 is TGTGCCAGCAGCCGGCCTTCAGCGGGAGCCAACGAGCAGTACTTC. The rearrangement links TRBV7-9 to TRBJ2-7; 8 nucleotides line up with TRBD2. Germline CDR1 and CDR2: SEHNR and FQNEAQ (reference sequence). With V trimmed by 5 bases and J by 5 bases, 11 bases remained unmatched. The CDR3 loop spans 15 amino acids.

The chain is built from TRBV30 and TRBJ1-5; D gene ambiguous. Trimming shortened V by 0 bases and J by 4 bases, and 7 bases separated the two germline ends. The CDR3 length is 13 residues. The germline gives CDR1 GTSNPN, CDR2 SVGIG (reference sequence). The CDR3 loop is CAWSVSRNQPQHF. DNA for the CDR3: TGTGCCTGGAGTGTATCCAGAAATCAGCCCCAGCATTTT.

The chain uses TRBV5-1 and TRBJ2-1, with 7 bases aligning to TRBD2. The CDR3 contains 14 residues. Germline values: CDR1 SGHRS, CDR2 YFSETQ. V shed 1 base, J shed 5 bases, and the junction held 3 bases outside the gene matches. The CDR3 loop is CASSLSSGDNEQFF. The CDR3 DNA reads TGCGCCAGCAGCTTGTCTAGCGGTGACAATGAGCAGTTCTTC.